This entry describes one TCR beta chain. This entry comes from a study of T cell responses to AZD1222 COVID-19 vaccine. As for the study in general: It was second doses at about 4 or about 12 weeks that were pooled.

Some clones are missing from TCRdb's copy, which holds only in-frame ones; the method was immunoSEQ multiplex PCR. The top ten clones hold 45% of a sample with 95,000 to 110,000 clones, 91% of them seen once. Germline-derived CDR1 and CDR2 are SGHNT and YYREEE (reference sequence). The CDR3 loop spans 15 amino acids. The ends lost 5 bases at V and 4 bases at J; junction bases unmatched: 5. The chain employs TRBV5-4 and TRBJ2-5; TRBD2 matches at 13 bases. The sequencing used peripheral blood, collected on day 0 of AZD1222 vaccination. The sequence derives from an adult in good health. CDR3: CASRKTSGRVETQYF. The DNA for the CDR3 is TGTGCCAGCAGAAAAACTAGCGGGAGGGTAGAGACCCAGTACTTC.